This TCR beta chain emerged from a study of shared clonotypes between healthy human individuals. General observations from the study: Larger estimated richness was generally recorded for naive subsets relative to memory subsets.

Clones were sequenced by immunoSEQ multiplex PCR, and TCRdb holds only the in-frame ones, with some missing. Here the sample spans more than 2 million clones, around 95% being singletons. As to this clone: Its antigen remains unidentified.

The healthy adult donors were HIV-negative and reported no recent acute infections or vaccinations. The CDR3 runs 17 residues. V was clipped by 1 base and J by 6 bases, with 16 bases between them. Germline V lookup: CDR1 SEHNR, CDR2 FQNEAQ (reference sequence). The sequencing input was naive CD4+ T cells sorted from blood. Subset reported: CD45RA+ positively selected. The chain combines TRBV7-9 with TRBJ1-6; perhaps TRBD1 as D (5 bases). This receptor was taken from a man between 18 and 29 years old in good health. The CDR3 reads CASSLVAGRLGNSPLHF. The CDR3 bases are TGTGCCAGCAGCTTAGTGGCAGGGCGTCTAGGTAATTCACCCCTCCACTTT.